Given below is one T cell receptor beta chain in context. The data derive from a study of CD8 T cells in Susac syndrome. Reverse transcription used roughly 0.45 to 1 ug RNA and random hexamers. Multiplex immunoSEQ PCR targeted 54 Vbeta and 13 Jbeta TCR beta segments. TCRdb analysed the immunoSEQ multiplex PCR reads with MiXCR anew, one entry per CDR3 protein. Of roughly 200,000 distinct CDR3 sequences in the sample, 94% were seen once. The CDR3 has 16 residues. Germline CDR1 is SGDLS and CDR2 is YYNGEE. With V trimmed by 1 base and J by 4 bases, 6 bases remained unmatched. This receptor was obtained from a human donor with Susac syndrome. The chain has TRBV9 and TRBJ2-2; 8 bases fit TRBD1. Sequencing input: CD4+ T cells from PBMCs. CDR3 amino acids: CASSVPGTGATGELFF. CDR3 in DNA: TGTGCCAGCAGCGTACCCGGGACAGGCGCCACCGGGGAGCTGTTTTTT.